A selection of T cell receptor beta chains follows, all from one sample in a study of beta chain features in type 1 diabetes. Assay: immunoSEQ multiplex PCR; the TCRdb copy retains only in-frame clones and omits some. The table shows about 120,000 clones, with over 15% occurring only once. Sequenced sample: central memory CD4+ T cells from blood. The source is a man aged 25-40 years with type 1 diabetes. CDR3s include the opening cysteine and the closing phenylalanine or tryptophan. D genes are given only for firm matches. Not all rows give a size; the values are once, few, many and, for expanded clones, a class.

v_gene: TRBV29-1
abundance: few
d_gene: -
j_gene: TRBJ2-2
CDR3aa: CSVIEQMNTGELFF
CDR3nt: TGCAGCGTTATAGAACAGATGAACACCGGGGAGCTGTTTTTT

v_gene: TRBV29-1
abundance: few
d_gene: TRBD2
j_gene: TRBJ2-5
CDR3aa: CSVTSGPQETQYF
CDR3nt: TGCAGCGTCACTAGCGGCCCCCAAGAGACCCAGTACTTC

v_gene: TRBV28
abundance: few
d_gene: -
j_gene: TRBJ2-1
CDR3aa: CASSFSNGRGSYNEQFF
CDR3nt: TGTGCCAGCAGTTTTTCGAACGGAAGGGGATCTTACAATGAGCAGTTCTTC

v_gene: TRBV30
abundance: few
d_gene: TRBD2
j_gene: TRBJ2-5
CDR3aa: CAWSSLAGGHQETQYF
CDR3nt: TGTGCCTGGAGTAGCCTAGCGGGGGGTCACCAAGAGACCCAGTACTTC

v_gene: TRBV19
abundance: -
d_gene: -
j_gene: TRBJ2-7
CDR3aa: CASSGYEGEQYF
CDR3nt: TGTGCCAGTAGTGGTTACGAGGGCGAGCAGTACTTC

v_gene: TRBV5-1
abundance: -
d_gene: -
j_gene: TRBJ2-5
CDR3aa: CASSNSKETQYF
CDR3nt: TGCGCCAGCAGCAACTCTAAAGAGACCCAGTACTTC

v_gene: TRBV28
abundance: many
d_gene: -
j_gene: TRBJ2-7
CDR3aa: CASSWRQTYEQYF
CDR3nt: TGTGCCAGCAGTTGGCGCCAAACCTACGAGCAGTACTTC

v_gene: TRBV7-2
abundance: -
d_gene: TRBD1
j_gene: TRBJ1-6
CDR3aa: CASSLTGNSPLHF
CDR3nt: TGTGCCAGCAGCTTGACAGGGAATTCACCCCTCCACTTT

v_gene: TRBV7-9
abundance: few
d_gene: -
j_gene: TRBJ2-1
CDR3aa: CASTQPVGSTADEQFF
CDR3nt: TGTGCCAGCACCCAGCCAGTAGGGTCCACGGCCGATGAGCAGTTCTTC

v_gene: TRBV7-2
abundance: -
d_gene: -
j_gene: TRBJ1-2
CDR3aa: CASSSLYGYTF
CDR3nt: TGTGCCAGCAGCTCCCTCTATGGCTACACCTTC

v_gene: TRBV4-3
abundance: many
d_gene: -
j_gene: TRBJ2-6
CDR3aa: CASSQGHTSGANVLTF
CDR3nt: TGCGCCAGCAGCCAAGGTCATACCTCTGGGGCCAACGTCCTGACTTTC

v_gene: TRBV5-1
abundance: -
d_gene: -
j_gene: TRBJ2-3
CDR3aa: CASSLGQLTDTQYF
CDR3nt: TGCGCCAGCAGCTTAGGACAGCTCACAGATACGCAGTATTTT

v_gene: TRBV9
abundance: few
d_gene: -
j_gene: TRBJ2-1
CDR3aa: CASSPGQWEGNEQFF
CDR3nt: TGTGCCAGCAGCCCGGGACAGTGGGAGGGGAATGAGCAGTTCTTC

v_gene: TRBV10-3
abundance: few
d_gene: TRBD1
j_gene: TRBJ2-2
CDR3aa: CAISADREGGTGELFF
CDR3nt: TGTGCCATCAGTGCGGACAGGGAAGGAGGCACCGGGGAGCTGTTTTTT

v_gene: TRBV5-6
abundance: few
d_gene: -
j_gene: TRBJ2-3
CDR3aa: CASSLAAGSTGTQYF
CDR3nt: TGTGCCAGCAGCTTGGCGGCGGGATCTACGGGTACGCAGTATTTT

v_gene: TRBV4-3
abundance: few
d_gene: -
j_gene: TRBJ2-1
CDR3aa: CASSQAAGSTYNEQFF
CDR3nt: TGCGCCAGCAGCCAAGCTGCGGGGTCAACCTACAATGAGCAGTTCTTC

v_gene: TRBV7-9
abundance: few
d_gene: -
j_gene: TRBJ2-3
CDR3aa: CASSDPTTTDTQYF
CDR3nt: TGTGCCAGCAGCGATCCGACGACCACAGATACGCAGTATTTT

v_gene: TRBV29-1
abundance: -
d_gene: TRBD1
j_gene: TRBJ1-2
CDR3aa: CSVVQGEWGGYTF
CDR3nt: TGCAGCGTTGTACAGGGGGAATGGGGTGGCTACACCTTC

v_gene: TRBV9
abundance: few
d_gene: TRBD2
j_gene: TRBJ2-7
CDR3aa: CASSVAATSNEQYF
CDR3nt: TGTGCCAGCAGCGTAGCGGCGACTAGCAACGAGCAGTACTTC

v_gene: TRBV18
abundance: few
d_gene: -
j_gene: TRBJ1-2
CDR3aa: CASRSDYGYTF
CDR3nt: TGTGCCAGCCGGAGTGATTATGGCTACACCTTC

v_gene: TRBV25-1
abundance: -
d_gene: -
j_gene: TRBJ2-7
CDR3aa: CASSAPKGKGYEQYF
CDR3nt: TGTGCCAGCAGTGCCCCTAAGGGCAAGGGCTACGAGCAGTACTTC

v_gene: TRBV30
abundance: many
d_gene: TRBD1
j_gene: TRBJ2-5
CDR3aa: CAWSGQGRGQETQYF
CDR3nt: TGTGCCTGGAGTGGACAGGGTAGGGGACAAGAGACCCAGTACTTC

v_gene: TRBV28
abundance: -
d_gene: -
j_gene: TRBJ2-3
CDR3aa: CATHPSTDTQYF
CDR3nt: TGTGCCACTCACCCTAGCACAGATACGCAGTATTTT

v_gene: TRBV4-1
abundance: -
d_gene: -
j_gene: TRBJ1-4
CDR3aa: CASSQGTIATNEKLFF
CDR3nt: TGCGCCAGCAGCCAAGGGACGATCGCAACTAATGAAAAACTGTTTTTT